One sample yielded the 23 T cell receptor beta chains listed below, sequenced in a study of blood T cell repertoires in COVID-19. Here immunoSEQ multiplex PCR was the method, and the copy in TCRdb shows in-frame clones only, minus some. The top ten hold approximately 12% of the sample, which has hundreds of thousands of clones, 88% seen once. Sample: peripheral blood. The receptors originated from a woman between 45 and 60 years old with COVID-19, enrolled during active disease.

The chain has TRBV19 and TRBJ1-6; the D is unclear. The CDR3 loop spans 13 amino acids. Between the trimmed V and J ends, which lost 10 bases and 5 bases, there was a span of 12 bases. The germline gives CDR1 LNHDA, CDR2 SQIVND (reference sequence). The CDR3 coding sequence is TGTGCCACCGGGAAAGGCGATAATTCACCCCTCCACTTT. It is translated as CATGKGDNSPLHF.

V gene TRBV6-6 combines with J gene TRBJ2-2; 9 bases map to TRBD2. This CDR3 is 17 amino acids long. V dropped 5 bases and J dropped 8; count of bases not matched to a gene: 15. The germline CDR1 and CDR2 sequences are MNHNY and SVGAGI (reference sequence). DNA for the CDR3: TGTGCCAGCAGTCCCCGTGTGGCGGGGGGGCCGCCGGGGGAGCTGTTTTTT. Translating gives CASSPRVAGGPPGELFF.

This clone has just one count. This chain joins TRBV9 and TRBJ1-2; the match to TRBD1 covers 9 bases. Germline V lookup: CDR1 SGDLS, CDR2 YYNGEE. V lost 2 bases and J lost 6; bases outside the gene matches: 2. This CDR3 contains 13 residues. The CDR3 is CASSVDRGDGYTF. The CDR3 DNA follows: TGTGCCAGCAGCGTCGACAGGGGGGATGGCTACACCTTC.

This clone was seen only once. The J gene is TRBJ1-2, the V gene TRBV2; D unclear. CDR3 length equals 16 residues. V was clipped by 7 bases and J by 8 bases, with 26 bases between them. Germline loops: CDR1 SNHLY, CDR2 FYNNEI. The CDR3 DNA reads TGTGCCAGCATCTTCGACCGACGGACGCGGGGTAAGGGCTACACCTTC. It codes for CASIFDRRTRGKGYTF.

The rearrangement joins TRBV6-5 to TRBJ1-3, with D possibly TRBD1 on 5 matching bases. V lost 6 bases, J lost 2 bases, and 14 bases lay in between. The CDR3 consists of 15 residues. In germline, CDR1 is MNHEY, CDR2 SVGAGI. Written as DNA, the CDR3 is TGTGCCAGCAGATCTGACGGGGGGGCTGGAAACACCATATATTTT. Translating it yields CASRSDGGAGNTIYF.

Concerning this clone: One end of the junction varies from germline; a read error may be responsible. The chain's CDR3 is CASRGAKTGELFF. The CDR3 DNA reads as TGTGCCTCCAGGGGGGCGAAAACCGGGGAGCTGTTTTTT. The V call is TRBV3-1 (or the pseudogene TRBV3-2), the J call TRBJ2-2; D might be TRBD1 (7 bases). Germline loops: CDR1 LGHDT, CDR2 YNNKEL (reference sequence). The CDR3 spans 13 residues.

With respect to this clone: A junction boundary mismatches the germline segment, possibly from a read error. The rearrangement uses TRBV28 and TRBJ2-7; 10 bases match TRBD1. The CDR3 covers 17 residues. CDR1 is MDHEN and CDR2 is SYDVKM in the germline V gene. CDR3 coding DNA: TGTGCCAGCAGTCCCCTTCTAATGACAGGGGGCTCCAACGAGCAGTACTTC. Its protein product is CASSPLLMTGGSNEQYF.

The V call is TRBV19, the J call TRBJ2-6; maybe TRBD1 (5 bases). From germline, CDR1 is LNHDA and CDR2 SQIVND (reference sequence). The CDR3 covers 16 residues. V lost 4 bases, J lost 0 bases, and 10 bases lay in between. CDR3 region: CASSTRGTSGANVLTF. Here the CDR3 DNA reads TGTGCCAGTAGTACTAGGGGCACCTCTGGGGCCAACGTCCTGACTTTC.

The J gene is TRBJ2-2, the V gene TRBV4-1, with D perhaps TRBD1 (6 bases). V was pared by 6 bases and J by 8 bases, with 16 bases between. Germline-derived CDR1 and CDR2 are MGHRA and YSYEKL. This CDR3 is 14 amino acids long. The CDR3 protein is CASRRQGSGGELFF. The CDR3 DNA follows: TGCGCCAGCAGGCGGCAGGGGTCGGGAGGGGAGCTGTTTTTT.

This chain links TRBV3-1 (or the pseudogene TRBV3-2) with TRBJ2-1; 13 nucleotides agree with TRBD2. The germline V gene has CDR1 LGHDT and CDR2 YNNKEL (reference sequence). The CDR3 consists of 16 residues. J lost 8 bases, V lost 0 bases, and 4 bases had no gene match. The CDR3 DNA reads as TGTGCCAGCAGCCAAGATGATACTAGCGGGGGGGATGAGCAGTTCTTC. Translated: CASSQDDTSGGDEQFF.

The genes are TRBV18 and TRBJ2-1; weak D call: TRBD1 (5 bases). The CDR3 totals 13 residues. The germline V and J ends were trimmed by 3 bases and 6 bases, with 9 bases remaining between them. CDR1 is KGHSH and CDR2 is LQKENI in the germline V gene. The CDR3 loop reads CASSPSTVNEQFF. CDR3 nucleotide sequence: TGTGCCAGCTCACCTTCGACAGTCAATGAGCAGTTCTTC.

The chain couples TRBV2 to TRBJ1-2, with D uncertain. The V end lost 6 bases, the J end lost 2 bases, and 13 bases lay between the germline ends. CDR1 SNHLY and CDR2 FYNNEI come from the germline V gene. This CDR3 is built from 14 residues. This CDR3 is CASSPRLRNYGYTF. As DNA, the CDR3 is TGTGCCAGCAGCCCAAGACTGCGAAACTATGGCTACACCTTC.

This sequence joins TRBV30 and TRBJ1-2; D gene uncertain. V lost 1 base to trimming and J lost 6 bases, with 9 bases between them. The CDR3 runs to 12 residues. Germline CDR1 is GTSNPN and CDR2 is SVGIG (reference sequence). CDR3 loop: CAWSADLDGYTF. The CDR3, as DNA: TGTGCCTGGAGTGCGGACTTGGATGGCTACACCTTC.

This chain uses TRBV9 with TRBJ2-1; D might be TRBD2 (6 bases). CDR3 length equals 15 residues. The germline V and J ends were trimmed by 2 bases and 6 bases, with 15 bases remaining between them. The V gene's germline CDR1 is SGDLS and CDR2 YYNGEE. The CDR3 DNA reads TGTGCCAGCAGCGTTGGAGGGTCGGGGCTCAATGAGCAGTTCTTC. As protein: CASSVGGSGLNEQFF.

V and J are TRBV30 and TRBJ2-2, with TRBD1 identical over 10 bases. Germline CDR1 reads GTSNPN; CDR2 reads SVGIG (reference sequence). Trimming removed 1 base from V and 13 bases from J; junction bases left unmatched: 3. The CDR3 extends over 12 amino acids. CDR3 sequence reads: CAWSGGQGPLFF. Here the CDR3 DNA reads TGTGCCTGGAGTGGGGGACAGGGGCCGCTGTTTTTT.

In this sample, this clone turned up once. V usage is TRBV6-5 and J usage is TRBJ1-1; no clear D gene. The CDR3 is 14 amino acids. Trimming pared 2 bases from V and 7 bases from J, leaving 14 bases between. Germline V CDR1 and CDR2: MNHEY, SVGAGI. The CDR3 DNA sequence: TGTGCCAGCAGTTACCCTCTGAGAGGTAATGAAGCTTTCTTT. Translating gives CASSYPLRGNEAFF.

J is TRBJ2-3 and V is TRBV24-1, with D perhaps matching TRBD2 (5 bases). The germline gives CDR1 KGHDR, CDR2 SFDVKD. There are 11 residues in the CDR3. The V end lost 9 bases, the J end lost 6 bases, and 9 bases lay between the germline ends. The CDR3 sequence: CATQEADTQYF. CDR3 nucleotides: TGTGCCACCCAGGAGGCCGATACGCAGTATTTT.

The V and J genes are TRBV2 and TRBJ1-5; the D is unclear. V lost 3 bases to trimming and J lost 2 bases, with 11 bases between them. Germline V gives CDR1 SNHLY, CDR2 FYNNEI. The CDR3 sequence is 15 residues long. In DNA form, the CDR3 reads TGTGCCAGCAGTGACCGGGCGGGAGGCAATCAGCCCCAGCATTTT. As protein: CASSDRAGGNQPQHF.

This clone showed up just once. This chain connects TRBV30 to TRBJ2-7; 8 nucleotides line up with TRBD2. The germline gives CDR1 GTSNPN, CDR2 SVGIG (reference sequence). The V gene end was trimmed by 4 bases and the J gene end by 9 bases; junction bases not matched to a gene: 11. CDR3 length: 13 amino acids. The CDR3 sequence is CAWTNRLATGQYF. CDR3 nucleotides: TGTGCCTGGACCAACAGACTAGCGACCGGGCAGTACTTC.

The rearrangement uses TRBV7-3 and TRBJ1-6, with 9 nucleotides matching TRBD1. This CDR3 contains 14 residues. CDR1 and CDR2 (germline): SGHTA, FQGTGA. V was pared by 4 bases and J by 7 bases, with 2 bases of the junction left unmatched. CDR3 DNA sequence: TGTGCCAGCAGCTCGACAGGGGGGAATTCACCCCTCCACTTT. Amino acids: CASSSTGGNSPLHF.

CDR3 sequence: CASSLLGGSNQPQHF. In DNA form, the CDR3 reads TGTGCCAGCAGTCTCCTCGGAGGTAGCAATCAGCCCCAGCATTTT. J is TRBJ1-5 and V is TRBV28, with D unclear. The CDR3 spans 15 residues. With 5 bases removed from V and 0 bases from J, the gap between germline ends came to 11 bases. Germline V gene lookup returns CDR1 MDHEN and CDR2 SYDVKM.

The chain has TRBV19 and TRBJ1-2; tentative D call: TRBD1 (6 bases). V lost 4 bases, J lost 8 bases, and 14 bases lay in between. The CDR3 has 13 amino acids. Germline CDR1 reads LNHDA; CDR2 reads SQIVND (reference sequence). CDR3 protein: CASSKGGAEGYTF. The CDR3 DNA follows: TGTGCCAGTAGTAAAGGGGGGGCTGAGGGCTACACCTTC.

V gene TRBV3-1 (or the pseudogene TRBV3-2) combines with J gene TRBJ2-7, with TRBD2 identical over 10 bases. Germline trimming cut 4 bases from V and 6 bases from J; bases unmatched to any gene: 6. This CDR3 is built from 14 residues. CDR1 LGHDT and CDR2 YNNKEL come from the germline V gene (reference sequence). CDR3 in amino acids: CASSRSGGAGEQYF. The CDR3 region has the DNA TGTGCCAGCAGCCGGAGCGGGGGGGCCGGCGAGCAGTACTTC.